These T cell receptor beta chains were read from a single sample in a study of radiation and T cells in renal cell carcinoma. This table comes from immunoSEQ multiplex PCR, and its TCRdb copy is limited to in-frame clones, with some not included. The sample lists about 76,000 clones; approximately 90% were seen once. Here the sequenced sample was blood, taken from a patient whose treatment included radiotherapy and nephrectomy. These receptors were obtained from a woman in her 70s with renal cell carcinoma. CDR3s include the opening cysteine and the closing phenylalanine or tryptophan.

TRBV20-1	CSARDVYGYTF
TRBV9	CASSVVAGGSQPYNEQFF
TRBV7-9	CASSLDPLGSPLHF
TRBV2	CASSRDREVDGYTF
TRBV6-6	CASRTQGSEQYF
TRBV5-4	CASSQTAGGSGELFF
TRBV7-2	CASSLGRNTEAFF
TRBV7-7	CASSPGTSGVNNEQFF
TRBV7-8	CASSLRSTSRYNEQFF
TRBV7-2	CASTGQQANYGYTF
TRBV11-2	CASSPIQRSLNVLTF
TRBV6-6	CASSYGGGPGELFF
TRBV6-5	CASSSGRTNQPQHF
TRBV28	CASSLVYNEQFF
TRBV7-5	CARSLVAFF
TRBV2	CASREDRRTDTQYF
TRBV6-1	CASKRQGLYEQYF
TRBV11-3	CASSLGGNDQPQHF
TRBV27	CASSSGGSTDTQYF
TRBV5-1	CASSQMTGDNQPQHF